The 14 T cell receptor beta chains below all came from one sample that was sequenced in a study of CD8 T cells in Susac syndrome. RNA was extracted with the RNeasy kit, and a quantity of about 0.45 to 1 ug was reverse transcribed using random hexamers. Each CDR3 protein gets one entry after TCRdb re-called the immunoSEQ multiplex PCR reads with MiXCR. In the table there are some 300,000 distinct CDR3 sequences, 75% to 90% of which are singletons. The sequencing sample was made of CD8+ T cells from PBMCs. These receptors were obtained from a human donor with multiple sclerosis.

The chain has TRBV3-1 and TRBJ2-7; 9 nucleotides match TRBD2. The germline CDR1 and CDR2 sequences are LGHDT and YNNKEL (reference sequence). The CDR3 runs to 15 residues. Trimming removed 0 bases from V and 3 bases from J; junction bases left unmatched: 3. CDR3 bases: TGTGCCAGCAGCCAAGATGAGACTAGCGGCTACGAGCAGTACTTC. Its protein product is CASSQDETSGYEQYF.

With respect to this clonotype: A junction boundary mismatches the germline segment, possibly from a read error. This chain uses TRBV27 with TRBJ2-5; D is tentatively TRBD1 or TRBD2 (6 bases each). CDR3 length: 14 residues. The germline V gene has CDR1 MNHEY and CDR2 SMNVEV (reference sequence). The CDR3 region has the DNA TGTGACAGCAGCCTTCTGGGGGGCTGGGAGACCCAGTACTTC. It specifies CDSSLLGGWETQYF.

To note about this clonotype: At one of its ends the junction is not consistent with the germline gene, which may arise from a read error. V gene TRBV7-9 combines with J gene TRBJ1-1, with D possibly being TRBD1 (6 bases). This CDR3 is 14 amino acids long. Germline CDR1 is SEHNR and CDR2 is FQNEAQ (reference sequence). The CDR3 DNA is TGTGCCAGCAGCCCTGGGACATCTGGCACTGAGGCTTTCTTT. It yields the protein CASSPGTSGTEAFF. The full variable domain, with the rest looked up from reference TRBV7-9 and TRBJ1-1, is DTGVSQNPRHKITKRGQNVTFRCDPISEHNRLYWYRQTLGQGPEFLTYFQNEAQLEKSRLLSDRFSAERPKGSFSTLEIQRTEQGDSAMYLCASSPGTSGTEAFFGQGTRLTVV.

This clonotype came up once. V gene TRBV6-5 combines with J gene TRBJ2-1; 8 positions agree with TRBD1. In germline, CDR1 is MNHEY, CDR2 SVGAGI. The CDR3 is 19 residues long. The junction had 14 bases not matched to a gene; V was cut back by 2 bases and J by 2 bases. The CDR3 loop reads CASSYPQRTTGEPYNEQFF. As DNA, the CDR3 is TGTGCCAGCAGTTACCCCCAGCGAACGACAGGGGAGCCCTACAATGAGCAGTTCTTC.

This chain connects TRBV20-1 to TRBJ1-2; D is undetermined. CDR1 is DFQATT, CDR2 SNEGSKA, per germline (reference sequence). There are 14 residues in the CDR3. Trimming pared 0 bases from V and 4 bases from J, leaving 12 bases between. CDR3 residues: CSARDILASYGYTF. In DNA, the CDR3 is TGCAGTGCTAGAGATATTCTGGCCTCCTATGGCTACACCTTC.

This chain connects TRBV29-1 to TRBJ2-1, with D perhaps matching TRBD1 (6 bases). V shed 3 bases and J shed 0 bases, with 12 bases lying between them. The CDR3 has 15 residues. Germline V gene data show CDR1 as SQVTM and CDR2 as ANQGSEA. The CDR3 DNA is TGCAGCGTTGAGCAGGGGCTGGGCTCCTACAATGAGCAGTTCTTC. Translation gives CSVEQGLGSYNEQFF.

The V gene is TRBV20-1, the J gene TRBJ2-2, with 7 bases lining up with TRBD2. The CDR3 runs to 14 residues. Looked up from germline, CDR1 is DFQATT and CDR2 is SNEGSKA (reference sequence). V was pared by 3 bases and J by 6 bases, with 7 bases of the junction left unmatched. The CDR3 here is CSARPLAGAGELFF. CDR3 sequence (DNA): TGCAGTGCTAGGCCACTTGCGGGGGCCGGGGAGCTGTTTTTT.

This chain joins TRBV20-1 and TRBJ1-2; D gene ambiguous. Trimming shortened V by 4 bases and J by 8 bases, and 11 bases separated the two germline ends. CDR1 is DFQATT, CDR2 SNEGSKA, per germline (reference sequence). This CDR3 region has 11 residues. CDR3 amino acids: CSAIQRGGYTF. The CDR3 DNA sequence: TGCAGTGCTATTCAGAGAGGAGGCTACACCTTC.

This chain links TRBV5-1 with TRBJ2-3; 7 nucleotides align to TRBD2. The CDR3 has 15 amino acids. Trimming removed 4 bases from V and 3 bases from J; junction bases left unmatched: 8. Germline loops: CDR1 SGHRS, CDR2 YFSETQ. The CDR3 nucleotides are TGCGCCAGCAGCCCGGACGGGGGGAGGACAGATACGCAGTATTTT. Translation gives CASSPDGGRTDTQYF.

V usage is TRBV20-1 and J usage is TRBJ2-7; tentative D call: TRBD1 (6 bases). V was clipped by 0 bases and J by 2 bases, with 14 bases between them. CDR3 length: 15 residues. Germline V gives CDR1 DFQATT, CDR2 SNEGSKA (reference sequence). DNA of the CDR3: TGCAGTGCTAGAGATGGGACAAAAAAAACCTACGAGCAGTACTTC. This encodes CSARDGTKKTYEQYF.

This chain uses TRBV20-1 with TRBJ2-7; D is ambiguous. V gave up 1 base and J gave up 0 bases, with 7 bases separating them. The CDR3 length is 13 residues. The germline CDR1 and CDR2 sequences are DFQATT and SNEGSKA (reference sequence). CDR3 bases: TGCAGTGCTAGAGGGGCAGACTCCTACGAGCAGTACTTC. It specifies CSARGADSYEQYF.

The chain joins TRBV24-1 to TRBJ2-7; TRBD1 agrees at 10 bases. The V gene's germline CDR1 is KGHDR and CDR2 SFDVKD. The CDR3 covers 14 residues. V dropped 3 bases and J dropped 3; count of bases not matched to a gene: 1. The chain's CDR3 is CATSDRDRGYEQYF. CDR3 DNA sequence: TGTGCCACCAGTGATCGGGACAGGGGCTACGAGCAGTACTTC.

This chain connects TRBV7-9 to TRBJ2-2, with TRBD2 identical over 9 bases. With V trimmed by 5 bases and J by 4 bases, 5 bases remained unmatched. The CDR3 length is 15 residues. Per germline, CDR1 SEHNR and CDR2 FQNEAQ (reference sequence). CDR3: CASSLTSGLTGELFF. The CDR3 region has the DNA TGTGCCAGCAGCCTGACTAGCGGACTCACCGGGGAGCTGTTTTTT.

Only one count was recorded for this clonotype. The chain joins TRBV6-2 or TRBV6-3 to TRBJ2-7, with D maybe TRBD1 (6 bases). Germline V gene lookup returns CDR1 MNHEY and CDR2 SVGEGT. The CDR3 is 11 amino acids. Trimming removed 7 bases from V and 3 bases from J, with 7 bases in between. This CDR3 reads CASKDSYEQYF. Written as DNA, the CDR3 is TGTGCCAGCAAGGACAGCTACGAGCAGTACTTC.